This T cell receptor beta chain was retrieved from a study of cytomegalovirus exposure and HLA in healthy donors. Study as a whole: A prior analysis found more than 90 million unique TCR beta sequences from approximately 200 million T cells. Broader study findings: Previous analysis showed most TCR beta V segments were productive about 90% or about 30% of the time.

About this clone itself: The target antigen is unknown.

Primers included in the PCR were 60 Vbeta and 13 Jbeta primers. The assay was immunoSEQ multiplex PCR, and TCRdb's table has in-frame clones only and misses some. This sample has some 170,000 clones; about 79% occur once, and the top ten carry 6% to 7%. The clonotype originates from a man aged 35 to 55 in good health and CMV-seropositive. Sequenced sample: PBMCs.

The DNA of the CDR3 is TGTGCCAGTAGCAGGGACAGCTCTGGAAACACCATATATTTT. Translated: CASSRDSSGNTIYF. The chain links TRBV19 to TRBJ1-3, with 7 bases matching TRBD1. V was clipped by 6 bases and J by 0 bases; unmatched bases: 2. CDR1 and CDR2 from the germline V gene are LNHDA and SQIVND (reference sequence). The CDR3 sequence is 14 residues long.